This is a list of T cell receptor beta chains from one sample in a study of Graves' ophthalmopathy and Graves' hyperthyroidism. One entry per CDR3 protein, called by TCRdb with MiXCR from the multiplex PCR reads. This sample has hundreds of thousands of distinct CDR3 sequences, with around a fifth found just once. The sequenced sample consisted of peripheral blood. The receptors shown here come from a woman aged 18-29 years with stable Graves' hyperthyroidism. Some clones in this sample may be carry-over from other donors' samples. CDR3s include the opening cysteine and the closing phenylalanine or tryptophan. The D gene is left open where the match is weak. Expanded clones are given a class, and other clones once, few, many or no size at all.

cdr3_nt	cdr3_aa	v_call	j_call	d_call	clone_size
TGTGCCAGTAGTATAGATGTCGAAAGAGCTGCCCATCAGCCCCAGCATTTT	CASSIDVERAAHQPQHF	TRBV19	TRBJ1-5	.	.
TGTGCCATCAGGGGGGCAGGCAGAGGCACCGGGGAGCTGTTTTTT	CAIRGAGRGTGELFF	TRBV10-3	TRBJ2-2	.	.
TGTGCCAGCAGTCCGCCCACCCTCACTAGCGTACGCCTGAACACCGGGGAGCTGTTTTTT	CASSPPTLTSVRLNTGELFF	TRBV6-2/TRBV6-3	TRBJ2-2	TRBD2	.
TGTGCCAGCAGCATCCAAGGGACTAGTCCGGCCTACGAGCAGTACTTC	CASSIQGTSPAYEQYF	TRBV9	TRBJ2-7	TRBD2	many
TGTGCCAGCAGCCAAGACTTATCCCCTCAGGGGGCGTTAACTGAAGCTTTCTTT	CASSQDLSPQGALTEAFF	TRBV4-2	TRBJ1-1	TRBD1	.
TGTGCCAGCAGCTTGGTGTGGGGCTTGGATCAGCCCCAGCATTTT	CASSLVWGLDQPQHF	TRBV5-5	TRBJ1-5	.	many
TGTGCCAGCAGGCCAGCCGGGACGGAAGGAGGCTACACCTTC	CASRPAGTEGGYTF	TRBV6-1	TRBJ1-2	.	.
TGTGCCAGCAGCCCCGACAGAGAGCAGTACTTC	CASSPDREQYF	TRBV18	TRBJ2-7	.	many
TGTGCCAGCAGCCAAGCAGGGGGGGTCACTGAAGCTTTCTTT	CASSQAGGVTEAFF	TRBV3-1	TRBJ1-1	TRBD1	many
TGTGCCAGCAGCAGGGGCTTATCTAGAAACACCATATATTTT	CASSRGLSRNTIYF	TRBV6-1	TRBJ1-3	.	.
TGTGCCAGCAGTTTACAGGCCTCTGGAAACACCATATATTTT	CASSLQASGNTIYF	TRBV27	TRBJ1-3	.	.
TGTGCCAGCAGTTTGTATCTAGATGAAGCTTTCTTT	CASSLYLDEAFF	TRBV12-3/TRBV12-4	TRBJ1-1	.	many
TGTGCCAGCAGTCCATACTGGACCCAAGGGCTCACAGATACGCAGTATTTT	CASSPYWTQGLTDTQYF	TRBV28	TRBJ2-3	.	few
TGTGCCAGCAGTTACTGGGCTAGCCCAAACACCGGGGAGCTGTTTTTT	CASSYWASPNTGELFF	TRBV6-5	TRBJ2-2	.	.
TGCAGTGCTAGAGGTCTATCCACCGGGGAGCTGTTTTTT	CSARGLSTGELFF	TRBV20-1	TRBJ2-2	.	few
TGTGCCAGCAGGGCAGACAGTACTCACACTGAAGCTTTCTTT	CASRADSTHTEAFF	TRBV6-1	TRBJ1-1	.	many
TGTGCCAGCAGTACCACAGGGGCTTCACCCCTCCACTTT	CASSTTGASPLHF	TRBV6-1	TRBJ1-6	TRBD1	.
TGCGCCAGCAGCCAAGATCCCCACAGGCCCGAGATCCACTATAATTCACCCCTCCACTTT	CASSQDPHRPEIHYNSPLHF	TRBV4-1	TRBJ1-6	.	many
TGTGCCAGCAGTTTAATGGGGATGAGGGATCAGCCCCAGCATTTT	CASSLMGMRDQPQHF	TRBV28	TRBJ1-5	.	.
TGTGCCAGCAGTTTAGCGTCAGGGGGTTTGGTCGAGCAGTACTTC	CASSLASGGLVEQYF	TRBV28	TRBJ2-7	TRBD1	many
TGTGCCAGCACACCCCTCTACCGACTAGCGGGATCTGAGACCCAGTACTTC	CASTPLYRLAGSETQYF	TRBV7-8	TRBJ2-5	TRBD2	many
TGTGCCAGCAGTTCATTGCCGGGACAGGGGGCGAGGGGCTACACCTTC	CASSSLPGQGARGYTF	TRBV6-5	TRBJ1-2	TRBD1	many
TGTGCCAGCAGCGGGGTAGGGGAACAGACCCAGTACTTC	CASSGVGEQTQYF	TRBV7-2	TRBJ2-5	.	.
TGTGCCAGCAGCCGGATCAGGGGGCCCGAGGAGACCCAGTACTTC	CASSRIRGPEETQYF	TRBV11-2	TRBJ2-5	TRBD1	many
TGTGCCAGCAGTTTAAACAGGGGCGGCTACACCTTC	CASSLNRGGYTF	TRBV12-3/TRBV12-4	TRBJ1-2	TRBD1	many
TGTGCCAGCGACGGAGGGCCCAACTACGAGCAGTACTTC	CASDGGPNYEQYF	TRBV19	TRBJ2-7	.	many
TGTGCCAGCAGTCCCAGGGGGGGTGAAGCTTTCTTT	CASSPRGGEAFF	TRBV12-3/TRBV12-4	TRBJ1-1	TRBD1	many
TGTGCCAGCAGTACCCCTGGGGAGACCCAGTACTTC	CASSTPGETQYF	TRBV12-3/TRBV12-4	TRBJ2-5	.	many
TGTGCCATCAGTGAGTCTTCCCAAGAGACCCAGTACTTC	CAISESSQETQYF	TRBV10-3	TRBJ2-5	.	few
TGTGCCACCAGCAGAGATACCCCCAGCAATCAGCCCCAGCATTTT	CATSRDTPSNQPQHF	TRBV15	TRBJ1-5	.	.